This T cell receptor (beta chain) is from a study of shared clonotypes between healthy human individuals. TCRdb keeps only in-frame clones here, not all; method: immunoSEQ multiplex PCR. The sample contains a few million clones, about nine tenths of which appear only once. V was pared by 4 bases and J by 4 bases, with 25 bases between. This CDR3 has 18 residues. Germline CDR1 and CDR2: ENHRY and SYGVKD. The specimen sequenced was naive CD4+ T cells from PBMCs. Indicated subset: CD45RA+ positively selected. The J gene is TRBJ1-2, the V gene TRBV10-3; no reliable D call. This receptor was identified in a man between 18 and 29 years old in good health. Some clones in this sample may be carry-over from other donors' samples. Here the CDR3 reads CAISGSGEAFTFGYGYTF. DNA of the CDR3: TGTGCCATCAGTGGAAGCGGGGAGGCGTTCACGTTTGGCTATGGCTACACCTTC.